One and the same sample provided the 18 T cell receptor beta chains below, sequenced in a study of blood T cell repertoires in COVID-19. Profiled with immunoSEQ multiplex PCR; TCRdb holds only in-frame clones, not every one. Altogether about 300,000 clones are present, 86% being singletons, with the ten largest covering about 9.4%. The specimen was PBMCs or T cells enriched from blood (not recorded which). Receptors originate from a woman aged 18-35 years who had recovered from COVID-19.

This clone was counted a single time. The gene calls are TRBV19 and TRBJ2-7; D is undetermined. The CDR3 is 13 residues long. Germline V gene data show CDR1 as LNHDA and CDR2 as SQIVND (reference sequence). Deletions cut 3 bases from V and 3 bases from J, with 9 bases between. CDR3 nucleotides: TGTGCCAGTAGTATTGGTCAGAACTACGAGCAGTACTTC. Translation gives CASSIGQNYEQYF.

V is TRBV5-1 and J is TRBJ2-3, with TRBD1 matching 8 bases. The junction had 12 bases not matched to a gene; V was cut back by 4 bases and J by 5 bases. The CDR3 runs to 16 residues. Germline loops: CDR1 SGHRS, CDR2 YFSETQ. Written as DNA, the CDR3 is TGCGCCAGCAGCACACTATCAGGGGGCGCGGGAGATACGCAGTATTTT. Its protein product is CASSTLSGGAGDTQYF.

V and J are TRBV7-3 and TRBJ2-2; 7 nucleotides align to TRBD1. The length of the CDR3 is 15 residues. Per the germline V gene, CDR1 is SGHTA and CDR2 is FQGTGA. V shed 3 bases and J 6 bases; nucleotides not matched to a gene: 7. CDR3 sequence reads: CASSFGRGTPGELFF. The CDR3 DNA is TGTGCCAGCAGCTTCGGCAGGGGGACGCCCGGGGAGCTGTTTTTT. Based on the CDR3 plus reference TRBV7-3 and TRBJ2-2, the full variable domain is GAGVSQTPSNKVTEKGKYVELRCDPISGHTALYWYRQSLGQGPEFLIYFQGTGAADDSGLPNDRFFAVRPEGSVSTLKIQRTERGDSAVYLCASSFGRGTPGELFFGEGSRLTVL.

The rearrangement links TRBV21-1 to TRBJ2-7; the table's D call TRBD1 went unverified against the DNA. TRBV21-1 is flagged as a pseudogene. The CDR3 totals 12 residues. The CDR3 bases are TGTGCCAGCAACCCACAGAACTACGAGCAGTACTTC. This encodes CASNPQNYEQYF.

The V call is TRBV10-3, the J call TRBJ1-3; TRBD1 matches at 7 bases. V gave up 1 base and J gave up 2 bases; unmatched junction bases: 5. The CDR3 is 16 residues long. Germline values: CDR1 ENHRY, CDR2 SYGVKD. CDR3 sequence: CAISEFVGGPGNTIYF. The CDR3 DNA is TGTGCCATCAGTGAGTTTGTAGGGGGCCCTGGAAACACCATATATTTT.

CDR3 DNA sequence: TGTGCCAGCAGCTTAGACGGAGGGTTTAATGAAAAACTGTTTTTT. Its protein is CASSLDGGFNEKLFF. The chain has TRBV7-9 and TRBJ1-4; D uncertain. V was trimmed by 1 base and J by 4 bases, leaving 10 bases between them. The CDR3 length is 15 residues. CDR1 is SEHNR and CDR2 is FQNEAQ in the germline V gene (reference sequence).

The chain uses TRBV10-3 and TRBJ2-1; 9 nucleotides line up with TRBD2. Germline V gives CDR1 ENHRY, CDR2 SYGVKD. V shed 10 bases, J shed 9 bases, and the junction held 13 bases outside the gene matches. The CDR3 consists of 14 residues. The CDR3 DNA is TGTGCCACCGGGACTAGCCACAATATCGGTGAGCAGTTCTTC. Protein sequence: CATGTSHNIGEQFF.

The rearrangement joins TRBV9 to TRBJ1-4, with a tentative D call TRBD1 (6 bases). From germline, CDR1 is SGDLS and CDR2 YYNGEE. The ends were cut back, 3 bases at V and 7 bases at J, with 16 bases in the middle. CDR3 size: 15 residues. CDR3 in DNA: TGTGCCAGCAGCGGACCCCGGGGGGCGGGTGAAAAACTGTTTTTT. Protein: CASSGPRGAGEKLFF.

CDR3 sequence reads: CASSLGLSGRSYEQYF. DNA for the CDR3: TGTGCCAGCAGCTTGGGTTTAAGCGGGAGATCCTACGAGCAGTACTTC. V is TRBV5-4 and J is TRBJ2-7; the match to TRBD2 covers 8 bases. The CDR3 runs 16 residues. The V segment lost 0 bases and the J segment 1 base; nucleotides outside the gene matches: 6. CDR1 is SGHNT and CDR2 is YYREEE in the germline V gene (reference sequence).

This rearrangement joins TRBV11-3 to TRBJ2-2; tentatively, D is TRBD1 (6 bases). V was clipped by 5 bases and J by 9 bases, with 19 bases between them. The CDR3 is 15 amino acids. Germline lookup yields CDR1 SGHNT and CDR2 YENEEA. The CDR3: CASSTHRDNHRELFF. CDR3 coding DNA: TGTGCCAGCAGCACCCACCGGGACAACCACCGGGAGCTGTTTTTT. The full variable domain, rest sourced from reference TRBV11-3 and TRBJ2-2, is EAGVVQSPRYKIIEKKQPVAFWCNPISGHNTLYWYLQNLGQGPELLIRYENEEAVDDSQLPKDRFSAERLKGVDSTLKIQPAELGDSAVYLCASSTHRDNHRELFFGEGSRLTVL.

The CDR3 loop reads CASRLDTQYF. The DNA of the CDR3 is TGCGCCAGCAGACTTGATACGCAGTATTTT. V usage is TRBV10-2 and J usage is TRBJ2-3; D ambiguous. The germline CDR1 and CDR2 sequences are WSHSY and SAAADI. The CDR3 contains 10 residues. Trimming left V 6 bases short and J 6 bases short, with 4 bases between.

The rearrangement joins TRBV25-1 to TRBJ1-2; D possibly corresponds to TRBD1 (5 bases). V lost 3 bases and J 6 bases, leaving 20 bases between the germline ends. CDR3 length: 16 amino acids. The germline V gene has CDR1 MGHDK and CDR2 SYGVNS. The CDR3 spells CASSDERSRPGDGYTF. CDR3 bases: TGTGCCAGCAGTGATGAGCGGAGCAGGCCGGGGGATGGCTACACCTTC.

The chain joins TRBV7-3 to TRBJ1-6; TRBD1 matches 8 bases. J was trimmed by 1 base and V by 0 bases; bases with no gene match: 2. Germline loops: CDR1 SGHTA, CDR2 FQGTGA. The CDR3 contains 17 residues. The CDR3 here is CASSLTGTGSYNSPLHF. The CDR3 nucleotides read TGTGCCAGCAGCTTAACCGGGACAGGATCCTATAATTCACCCCTCCACTTT.

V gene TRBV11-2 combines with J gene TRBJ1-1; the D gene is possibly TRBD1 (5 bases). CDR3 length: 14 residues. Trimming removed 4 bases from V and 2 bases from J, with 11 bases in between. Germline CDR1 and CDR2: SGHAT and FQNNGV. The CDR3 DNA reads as TGTGCCAGCAGCTCAACAGGAGTTAACACTGAAGCTTTCTTT. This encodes CASSSTGVNTEAFF.

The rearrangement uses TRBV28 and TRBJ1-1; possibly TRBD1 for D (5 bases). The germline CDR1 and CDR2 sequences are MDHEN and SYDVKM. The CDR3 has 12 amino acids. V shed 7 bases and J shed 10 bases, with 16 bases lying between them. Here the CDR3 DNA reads TGTGCCAGCACCCAAATGGGGGGGAGAGCTTTCTTT. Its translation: CASTQMGGRAFF.

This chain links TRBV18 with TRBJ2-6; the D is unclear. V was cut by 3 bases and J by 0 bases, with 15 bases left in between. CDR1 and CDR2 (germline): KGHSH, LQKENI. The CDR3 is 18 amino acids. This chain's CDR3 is CASSPVGLTISGANVLTF. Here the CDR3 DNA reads TGTGCCAGCTCACCGGTGGGCCTTACGATCTCTGGGGCCAACGTCCTGACTTTC. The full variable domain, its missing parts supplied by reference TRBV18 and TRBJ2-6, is NAGVMQNPRHLVRRRGQEARLRCSPMKGHSHVYWYRQLPEEGLKFMVYLQKENIIDESGMPKERFSAEFPKEGPSILRIQQVVRGDSAAYFCASSPVGLTISGANVLTFGAGSRLTVL.

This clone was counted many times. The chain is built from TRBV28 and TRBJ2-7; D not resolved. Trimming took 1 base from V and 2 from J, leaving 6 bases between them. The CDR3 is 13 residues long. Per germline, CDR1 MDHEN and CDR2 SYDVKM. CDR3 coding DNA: TGTGCCAGCAGTTTATTACAGACCTACGAGCAGTACTTC. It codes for CASSLLQTYEQYF.

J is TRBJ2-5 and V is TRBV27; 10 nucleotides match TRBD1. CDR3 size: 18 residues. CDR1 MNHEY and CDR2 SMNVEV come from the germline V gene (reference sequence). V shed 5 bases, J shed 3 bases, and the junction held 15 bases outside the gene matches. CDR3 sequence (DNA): TGTGCCAGCAGTCCCCGACAGGGGGCGAGGGGGGGGGAAGAGACCCAGTACTTC. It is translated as CASSPRQGARGGEETQYF.